These 9 T cell receptor beta chains originate from one sample sequenced in a study of early T cells in non-severe SARS-CoV-2 infection. TCRdb re-called the 5' RACE reads through MiXCR, storing one row per CDR3 protein. Among about 60,000 distinct CDR3 sequences, approximately 9.3% were seen once, and the ten largest hold about 9.4%. The sequencing input was whole blood. These receptors all stem from an adult who was a healthcare worker with PCR-confirmed SARS-CoV-2 infection or an uninfected control (not recorded which).

In its sample, this clonotype was seen a few times. This chain uses TRBV7-9 with TRBJ2-3; 9 bases agree with TRBD2. V lost 0 bases and J lost 5; bases outside the gene matches: 0. The V gene's germline CDR1 is SEHNR and CDR2 FQNEAQ (reference sequence). The CDR3 is made up of 14 amino acids. This CDR3 is CASSLAAGGDTQYF. The CDR3 DNA reads as TGTGCCAGCAGCTTAGCAGCGGGAGGAGATACGCAGTATTTT.

This clonotype has ten or more counts. This chain uses TRBV18 with TRBJ2-7; TRBD1 matches 7 bases. The CDR3 length is 14 residues. Germline V gene lookup returns CDR1 KGHSH and CDR2 LQKENI. V shed 5 bases, J shed 0 bases, and the junction held 4 bases outside the gene matches. CDR3 nucleotide sequence: TGTGCCAGCTCAGTCGACAGGGCCTCCTACGAGCAGTACTTC. Encoded protein: CASSVDRASYEQYF. Filled out from reference TRBV18 and TRBJ2-7, the complete variable domain reads NAGVMQNPRHLVRRRGQEARLRCSPMKGHSHVYWYRQLPEEGLKFMVYLQKENIIDESGMPKERFSAEFPKEGPSILRIQQVVRGDSAAYFCASSVDRASYEQYFGPGTRLTVT.

This clonotype was observed many times. The V call is TRBV5-1, the J call TRBJ2-7; no firm D call. CDR3 length: 13 amino acids. V was pared by 0 bases and J by 6 bases, with 10 bases between. Germline CDR1 SGHRS, CDR2 YFSETQ. CDR3 residues: CASSLDPRSEQYF. CDR3 coding DNA: TGCGCCAGCAGCTTGGACCCTCGAAGCGAGCAGTACTTC.

This sequence joins TRBV12-3 or TRBV12-4 and TRBJ2-7, with D unclear. Trimming left V 6 bases short and J 4 bases short, with 10 bases between. This CDR3 has 12 residues. The CDR3 is CASSLAEYEQYF. In DNA, the CDR3 is TGTGCCAGCAGCCTGGCGGAGTACGAGCAGTACTTC.

This clonotype was counted ten times or more. The chain is built from TRBV19 and TRBJ2-1, with D maybe TRBD2 (6 bases). The V and J ends lost 6 bases and 10 bases respectively, with 22 bases between them. CDR1 and CDR2 from the germline V gene are LNHDA and SQIVND (reference sequence). The length of the CDR3 is 15 residues. The CDR3 bases are TGTGCCAGTAGCGCTCCCGGCAGGCGACTAGGGGAGCAGTTCTTC. This translates into CASSAPGRRLGEQFF. The full variable domain, rest sourced from reference TRBV19 and TRBJ2-1, is DGGITQSPKYLFRKEGQNVTLSCEQNLNHDAMYWYRQDPGQGLRLIYYSQIVNDFQKGDIAEGYSVSREKKESFPLTVTSAQKNPTAFYLCASSAPGRRLGEQFFGPGTRLTVL.

V gene TRBV7-9 combines with J gene TRBJ2-4; D is tentatively TRBD1 or TRBD2 (5 bases each). V was pared by 5 bases and J by 0 bases, with 11 bases between. Germline V gene lookup returns CDR1 SEHNR and CDR2 FQNEAQ (reference sequence). CDR3 length: 15 amino acids. CDR3 DNA sequence: TGTGCCAGCAGCCCCCAGGGAGTAGCCAAAAACATTCAGTACTTC. Translated, it gives CASSPQGVAKNIQYF.

The rearrangement uses TRBV20-1 and TRBJ2-1; TRBD2 agrees at 8 bases. The CDR3 is 19 amino acids. V lost 0 bases to trimming and J lost 0 bases; unmatched junction nucleotides: 13. Germline V lookup: CDR1 DFQATT, CDR2 SNEGSKA (reference sequence). CDR3 protein: CSARDAQRETVSSYNEQFF. The CDR3 DNA follows: TGCAGTGCTAGAGATGCGCAGCGGGAGACGGTCAGCTCCTACAATGAGCAGTTCTTC.

This clonotype has a count of ten or more. This CDR3 is CASSIGAGSAGELFF. The CDR3, as DNA: TGTGCCAGTAGTATAGGGGCGGGTAGCGCCGGGGAGCTGTTTTTT. The gene calls are TRBV19 and TRBJ2-2, with a tentative D call TRBD2 (5 bases). In germline, CDR1 is LNHDA, CDR2 SQIVND (reference sequence). V was clipped by 1 base and J by 6 bases, with 12 bases between them. CDR3 length: 15 residues.

This clonotype was counted at least ten times. The V gene is TRBV5-1, the J gene TRBJ1-5; D gene unclear. Per the germline V gene, CDR1 is SGHRS and CDR2 is YFSETQ. The CDR3 totals 15 residues. Deletions cut 0 bases from V and 4 bases from J, with 11 bases between. The chain's CDR3 is CASSLEAGGNQPQHF. CDR3 coding DNA: TGCGCCAGCAGCTTGGAAGCGGGAGGGAATCAGCCCCAGCATTTT.